This T cell receptor beta chain was recorded in a study of technical replicates of blood from a few donors. This clone was observed a single time. With 5 bases removed from V and 6 bases from J, the gap between germline ends came to 14 bases. Germline lookup yields CDR1 PRHDT and CDR2 FYEKMQ (reference sequence). This CDR3 has 13 amino acids. Profiled with immunoSEQ multiplex PCR; TCRdb holds only in-frame clones, not every one. Of about 85,000 clones listed, approximately 94% are singletons. This clonotype was obtained from a human donor in good health. The sequencing input was T cells isolated from PBMCs. The chain joins TRBV13 to TRBJ2-7; D might be TRBD1 (5 bases). DNA for the CDR3: TGTGCCAGCAGCCCCGAAGTAGGGGTCGAGCAGTACTTC. Translating it yields CASSPEVGVEQYF.